This TCR beta chain was captured by sequencing in a study of T cells after yellow fever vaccination. Overall study: Fractions of limited cellularity were prepared by means of SMART-Seq v4 Ultra Low Input.

The study, taken as a whole, reports: A minor fraction of clonotypes spanned both CD4 and CD8 compartments. A weaker secondary response peaked on day 5, the primary on day 15.

Template switching with 5'RACE generated the TCR cDNA and added a universal primer site and UMIs. TCRdb redid the calling of the 5' RACE reads with MiXCR, one entry per CDR3 protein. This sample carries fewer than 350,000 distinct CDR3 sequences, approximately 4.3% of them seen once, and the ten largest clones take less than 20%. Looked up from germline, CDR1 is ENHRY and CDR2 is SYGVKD. This CDR3 has 14 residues. Trimming removed 10 bases from V and 4 bases from J; junction bases left unmatched: 8. This clonotype was observed a single time. The antigen is undetermined. This sequence was found in a man between 18 and 29 years old who received the YFV17D yellow fever vaccine. This specimen consisted of PBMCs, obtained 15 days after the yellow fever booster vaccination. The V and J genes are TRBV10-3 and TRBJ1-4; 8 positions agree with TRBD1. The CDR3 spells CATHSTGDNEKLFF. CDR3 DNA sequence: TGTGCCACCCACTCGACAGGGGATAATGAAAAACTGTTTTTT.